The 32 T cell receptor beta chains presented below share a single source sample, sequenced in a study of CD8+ T cells in alopecia areata. Indicated treatment: oral pan-JAK inhibitor, 5-10 mg twice daily. Reverse transcription of extracted RNA yielded cDNA, which provided the sequencing template. Some clones are missing from TCRdb's copy, which holds only in-frame ones; the method was immunoSEQ multiplex PCR. The table includes about 120,000 clones, 50% to 55% detected once. Here the sequenced sample was CD4+ T cells sorted from blood, taken at week 4, from a patient treated with tofacitinib. The receptors come from a human donor with alopecia areata.

Only a few counts were recorded for this clone. This chain links TRBV29-1 with TRBJ1-1; D possibly corresponds to TRBD1 (6 bases). The V end lost 1 base, the J end lost 0 bases, and 9 bases lay between the germline ends. Germline V gene sequence: CDR1 SQVTM, CDR2 ANQGSEA. The CDR3 totals 14 residues. The CDR3 sequence is CSVEGRQVNTEAFF. The CDR3 coding sequence is TGCAGCGTTGAAGGTAGACAGGTGAACACTGAAGCTTTCTTT.

The chain employs TRBV6-1 and TRBJ1-1; 10 nucleotides line up with TRBD1. J lost 2 bases, V lost 4 bases, and 4 bases had no gene match. In germline, CDR1 is MNHNS, CDR2 SASEGT. The CDR3 is made up of 15 amino acids. The CDR3 region is CASSARDRGNTEAFF. Written as DNA, the CDR3 is TGTGCCAGCAGTGCTCGGGACAGGGGAAACACTGAAGCTTTCTTT.

V is TRBV30 and J is TRBJ2-3; the D is unclear. V was cut by 3 bases and J by 3 bases, with 10 bases left in between. The CDR3 consists of 13 residues. Germline CDR1 reads GTSNPN; CDR2 reads SVGIG (reference sequence). CDR3 protein: CAWREGSTDTQYF. The CDR3 DNA sequence: TGTGCCTGGAGGGAAGGGTCAACAGATACGCAGTATTTT.

The chain is built from TRBV29-1 and TRBJ2-7; tentatively, D is TRBD1 (6 bases). V was cut by 0 bases and J by 8 bases, with 11 bases left in between. The CDR3 contains 12 residues. Per the germline V gene, CDR1 is SQVTM and CDR2 is ANQGSEA. The CDR3 nucleotides are TGCAGCGTTGAAGATCCAGGGGAAAAGCAGTACTTC. Its translation: CSVEDPGEKQYF.

This clone was counted ten times or more. The junction differs from germline at one of its ends, possibly a read error. V and J are TRBV19 and TRBJ1-2, with TRBD1 matching 7 bases. From germline, CDR1 is LNHDA and CDR2 SQIVND (reference sequence). The CDR3 has 12 amino acids. The DNA of the CDR3 is TGTGCCAGTAGCTCCATGGGACAGAGAGGATACTTC. This encodes CASSSMGQRGYF.

As for this clone: A read error may produce the germline difference seen at one junction end. The chain is built from TRBV29-1 and TRBJ2-1; 11 positions match TRBD1. The CDR3 runs to 14 residues. In germline, CDR1 is SQVTM, CDR2 ANQGSEA. CDR3 in DNA: TGCAGCGCTGAAAGAGGGACAGGGGGGGATGAGCAGTTCTTC. It is translated as CSAERGTGGDEQFF.

The genes are TRBV7-2 and TRBJ2-1; D is ambiguous. Germline values: CDR1 SGHTA, CDR2 FQGNSA. Trimming took 3 bases from V and 7 from J, leaving 7 bases between them. CDR3 length: 12 residues. The CDR3 sequence is CASSFMGNEQFF. CDR3 nucleotides: TGTGCCAGCAGCTTCATGGGGAATGAGCAGTTCTTC.

The chain combines TRBV7-3 with TRBJ1-2; 9 nucleotides match TRBD1. The length of the CDR3 is 13 residues. CDR1 is SGHTA, CDR2 FQGTGA, per germline. Unmatched junction bases numbered 6, after V lost 5 bases and J lost 8 bases. The CDR3 sequence is CASSKQGARGYTF. In DNA, the CDR3 is TGTGCCAGCAGCAAACAGGGGGCAAGAGGCTACACCTTC. Supplemented by reference TRBV7-3 and TRBJ1-2, the full variable domain reads GAGVSQTPSNKVTEKGKYVELRCDPISGHTALYWYRQSLGQGPEFLIYFQGTGAADDSGLPNDRFFAVRPEGSVSTLKIQRTERGDSAVYLCASSKQGARGYTFGSGTRLTVV.

J is TRBJ2-1 and V is TRBV5-1; 7 nucleotides align to TRBD1. This CDR3 comprises 13 residues. The V gene end was trimmed by 2 bases and the J gene end by 8 bases; junction bases not matched to a gene: 4. The germline CDR1 and CDR2 sequences are SGHRS and YFSETQ. The CDR3 reads CASSLQGTDEQFF. The DNA for the CDR3 is TGCGCCAGCAGCTTACAGGGGACCGATGAGCAGTTCTTC.

The chain has TRBV27 and TRBJ2-3; D is tentatively TRBD1 or TRBD2 (5 bases each). Germline V gives CDR1 MNHEY, CDR2 SMNVEV (reference sequence). Deletions cut 5 bases from V and 2 bases from J, with 14 bases between. CDR3 length: 15 amino acids. CDR3 protein: CASSPGTLDTDTQYF. In DNA form, the CDR3 reads TGTGCCAGCAGTCCGGGGACGCTTGACACAGATACGCAGTATTTT.

This clone occurred a few times. The chain carries TRBV18 and TRBJ2-3; weak D call: TRBD1 (5 bases). The germline gives CDR1 KGHSH, CDR2 LQKENI. Deletions cut 3 bases from V and 2 bases from J, with 12 bases between. CDR3 length: 15 amino acids. The CDR3 loop is CASSPLVRATDTQYF. CDR3 DNA: TGTGCCAGCTCACCTCTTGTCAGGGCCACAGATACGCAGTATTTT.

CDR3 protein: CASSLVLAGNYEQYF. DNA for the CDR3: TGCGCCAGCAGCTTGGTGTTAGCGGGGAACTACGAGCAGTACTTC. The chain joins TRBV5-1 to TRBJ2-7; 8 bases match TRBD2. This CDR3 is 15 amino acids long. Germline-derived CDR1 and CDR2 are SGHRS and YFSETQ. V gave up 0 bases and J gave up 3 bases; unmatched junction bases: 5.

This rearrangement joins TRBV20-1 to TRBJ1-4; D gene uncertain. CDR1 is DFQATT and CDR2 is SNEGSKA in the germline V gene (reference sequence). The CDR3 is 11 residues long. V was trimmed by 3 bases and J by 8 bases, leaving 7 bases between them. CDR3 DNA: TGCAGTGCTAGGGGTCGGGAAAAACTGTTTTTT. This codes for CSARGREKLFF.

In its sample, this clone was seen a few times. This chain joins TRBV29-1 and TRBJ2-5; a possible D gene is TRBD2 (5 bases). This CDR3 region has 15 residues. Trimming cost V 8 bases and J 7 bases, with 26 bases left between them. CDR1 is SQVTM and CDR2 is ANQGSEA in the germline V gene. The DNA for the CDR3 is TGCAGCTCCCTTCCCACAACCGGCCTCGGGGTGACCCAGTACTTC. This codes for CSSLPTTGLGVTQYF.

This chain uses TRBV30 with TRBJ1-5, with 9 nucleotides matching TRBD1. Germline V gene sequence: CDR1 GTSNPN, CDR2 SVGIG (reference sequence). The J segment lost 4 bases and the V segment lost 4 bases, leaving 5 bases of the junction unmatched. The CDR3 loop spans 14 amino acids. This CDR3 reads CAWNRQGGNQPQHF. In DNA form, the CDR3 reads TGTGCCTGGAACCGACAGGGGGGAAATCAGCCCCAGCATTTT.

In its sample, this clone was seen a few times. This chain links TRBV18 with TRBJ2-7; TRBD1 agrees at 9 bases. CDR1 and CDR2 from the germline V gene are KGHSH and LQKENI. V trimming: 2 bases; J trimming: 1 base; junction bases outside the gene matches: 6. The length of the CDR3 is 16 residues. The CDR3 DNA is TGTGCCAGCTCACCAAAACCCGGGACAGGGTCCTACGAGCAGTACTTC. This codes for CASSPKPGTGSYEQYF.

This clone was counted between two and nine times. CDR3 amino acids: CASRHGGYDYGYTF. Here the CDR3 DNA reads TGTGCCAGCCGACACGGAGGGTACGACTATGGCTACACCTTC. The chain employs TRBV7-9 and TRBJ1-2; D is unresolved. Germline CDR1 and CDR2: SEHNR and FQNEAQ (reference sequence). Trimming shortened V by 8 bases and J by 3 bases, and 16 bases separated the two germline ends. The CDR3 is 14 amino acids.

This clone was seen more than once but under ten times. The chain recombines TRBV29-1 with TRBJ2-7; TRBD1 aligns across 7 bases. In germline, CDR1 is SQVTM, CDR2 ANQGSEA. V trimming: 4 bases; J trimming: 11 bases; junction bases outside the gene matches: 14. CDR3 length: 13 residues. For the CDR3, the DNA is TGCAGCGTTGCCGCAGCCCCCGGGGACAGCGAGTACTTC. Translation gives CSVAAAPGDSEYF.

The chain has TRBV6-5 and TRBJ2-6, with D unclear. Trimming pared 7 bases from V and 0 bases from J, leaving 10 bases between. CDR3 length equals 15 residues. The germline gives CDR1 MNHEY, CDR2 SVGAGI. The CDR3 DNA is TGTGCCAGCAAGCTCGAACCCTCTGGGGCCAACGTCCTGACTTTC. This gives the protein CASKLEPSGANVLTF.

This clone was picked up a small number of times. The V gene is TRBV29-1, the J gene TRBJ1-2; D remains ambiguous. The germline CDR1 and CDR2 sequences are SQVTM and ANQGSEA. V lost 5 bases to trimming and J lost 3 bases, with 7 bases between them. The CDR3 contains 11 residues. CDR3 sequence: CSVLADYGYTF. In DNA form, the CDR3 reads TGCAGCGTTTTGGCGGACTATGGCTACACCTTC.

This chain links TRBV2 with TRBJ1-2; TRBD1 is a possible D gene (6 bases). V dropped 9 bases and J dropped 4 bases, with 15 bases sitting between them. This CDR3 has 13 residues. Germline loops: CDR1 SNHLY, CDR2 FYNNEI. The CDR3 nucleotides read TGTGCCAGTACCAGGGGACCGAGCTATGGCTACACCTTC. Translating gives CASTRGPSYGYTF.

This chain joins TRBV7-9 and TRBJ1-5; TRBD1 is a possible D gene (5 bases). Deletions cut 0 bases from V and 1 base from J, with 7 bases between. Germline V gene lookup returns CDR1 SEHNR and CDR2 FQNEAQ (reference sequence). CDR3 size: 15 residues. The CDR3 loop is CASSLAWDSNQPQHF. The CDR3 DNA is TGTGCCAGCAGCTTAGCGTGGGACAGCAATCAGCCCCAGCATTTT.

The chain uses TRBV9 and TRBJ1-5; possibly TRBD1 for D (6 bases). Germline V gene sequence: CDR1 SGDLS, CDR2 YYNGEE. This CDR3 has 16 residues. V was clipped by 0 bases and J by 7 bases, with 17 bases between them. As DNA, the CDR3 is TGTGCCAGCAGCGTAGGAGAGGGTGGAGGGGGACAGCCCCAGCATTTT. This sequence encodes CASSVGEGGGGQPQHF.

This clone occurred a few times. The chain couples TRBV6-4 to TRBJ2-1, with D perhaps TRBD1 or TRBD2 (6 bases each). Germline assignment: CDR1 MRHNA and CDR2 SNTAGT. V gave up 4 bases and J gave up 7 bases, with 14 bases separating them. The CDR3 is 14 residues long. CDR3 in DNA: TGTGCCAGCAGTGGGGGGGCCCATAGAAATGAGCAGTTCTTC. The encoded protein is CASSGGAHRNEQFF.

This clone was found a few times. V gene TRBV27 combines with J gene TRBJ2-5; 13 nucleotides line up with TRBD2. The length of the CDR3 is 15 residues. Germline loops: CDR1 MNHEY, CDR2 SMNVEV (reference sequence). V shed 6 bases and J 5 bases; nucleotides not matched to a gene: 6. As DNA, the CDR3 is TGTGCCAGCAGGACTAGCGGGAGGTTGTTGGAGACCCAGTACTTC. It encodes CASRTSGRLLETQYF.

J is TRBJ2-7 and V is TRBV30, with a possible D match to TRBD1 (6 bases). The ends were cut back, 5 bases at V and 0 bases at J, with 14 bases in the middle. Germline values: CDR1 GTSNPN, CDR2 SVGIG (reference sequence). This CDR3 region has 14 residues. CDR3 loop: CAWDRRLNSYEQYF. In nucleotides, the CDR3 is TGTGCCTGGGACAGGAGGTTGAACTCCTACGAGCAGTACTTC.

This clone was picked up a small number of times. V usage is TRBV6-5 and J usage is TRBJ1-1, with 9 bases identical to TRBD1. Germline CDR1 and CDR2: MNHEY and SVGAGI. The CDR3 is 14 residues long. Trimming at V came to 5 bases and at J to 7 bases, leaving 8 bases not matched to a gene. The CDR3 protein is CASSTDRGLDEAFF. CDR3 nucleotides: TGTGCCAGCAGTACGGACAGGGGCCTGGATGAAGCTTTCTTT.

This clone has only a few counts. The chain couples TRBV10-3 to TRBJ1-1; D possibly corresponds to TRBD1 (6 bases). V was clipped by 6 bases and J by 1 base, with 9 bases between them. CDR3 length: 13 residues. Germline V gene lookup returns CDR1 ENHRY and CDR2 SYGVKD. The CDR3 spells CAIRYRENTEAFF. The CDR3 DNA reads as TGTGCCATCAGGTACAGGGAGAACACTGAAGCTTTCTTT.

The chain couples TRBV6-6 to TRBJ2-5; the match to TRBD2 covers 7 bases. This CDR3 region has 15 residues. Germline CDR1 MNHNY, CDR2 SVGAGI (reference sequence). J gave up 2 bases and V 5 bases, and 8 bases lay outside the gene matches. CDR3 nucleotide sequence: TGTGCCAGCAGTGAGACGACTAGCAGACAAGAGACCCAGTACTTC. Translated: CASSETTSRQETQYF.

The chain is built from TRBV7-9 and TRBJ1-2; tentative D call: TRBD1 (5 bases). CDR1 is SEHNR, CDR2 FQNEAQ, per germline (reference sequence). Trimming took off 5 bases at V and 2 bases at J, with 15 bases between the two ends. The CDR3 loop spans 15 amino acids. The CDR3 DNA is TGTGCCAGCAGCCTGGGGTCCCAGGGAAACTATGGCTACACCTTC. Its protein product is CASSLGSQGNYGYTF. The full variable domain, completed using reference TRBV7-9 and TRBJ1-2, is DTGVSQNPRHKITKRGQNVTFRCDPISEHNRLYWYRQTLGQGPEFLTYFQNEAQLEKSRLLSDRFSAERPKGSFSTLEIQRTEQGDSAMYLCASSLGSQGNYGYTFGSGTRLTVV.

The chain is built from TRBV11-2 and TRBJ1-1, with D perhaps TRBD1 (6 bases). The germline V gene has CDR1 SGHAT and CDR2 FQNNGV. The CDR3 length is 18 residues. Trimming shortened V by 8 bases and J by 1 base, and 26 bases separated the two germline ends. The CDR3 loop is CASARGPSGGHKNTEAFF. DNA for the CDR3: TGTGCCAGCGCTCGGGGGCCTAGCGGGGGACATAAGAACACTGAAGCTTTCTTT. The full variable domain, its missing parts supplied by reference TRBV11-2 and TRBJ1-1, is EAGVAQSPRYKIIEKRQSVAFWCNPISGHATLYWYQQILGQGPKLLIQFQNNGVVDDSQLPKDRFSAERLKGVDSTLKIQPAKLEDSAVYLCASARGPSGGHKNTEAFFGQGTRLTVV.

The CDR3: CASSTGPNTEAFF. As DNA, the CDR3 is TGTGCCAGCAGCACGGGCCCGAACACTGAAGCTTTCTTT. This chain uses TRBV5-6 with TRBJ1-1; D remains ambiguous. V lost 4 bases to trimming and J lost 1 base, with 8 bases between them. Per the germline V gene, CDR1 is SGHDT and CDR2 is YYEEEE. The CDR3 sequence is 13 residues long.